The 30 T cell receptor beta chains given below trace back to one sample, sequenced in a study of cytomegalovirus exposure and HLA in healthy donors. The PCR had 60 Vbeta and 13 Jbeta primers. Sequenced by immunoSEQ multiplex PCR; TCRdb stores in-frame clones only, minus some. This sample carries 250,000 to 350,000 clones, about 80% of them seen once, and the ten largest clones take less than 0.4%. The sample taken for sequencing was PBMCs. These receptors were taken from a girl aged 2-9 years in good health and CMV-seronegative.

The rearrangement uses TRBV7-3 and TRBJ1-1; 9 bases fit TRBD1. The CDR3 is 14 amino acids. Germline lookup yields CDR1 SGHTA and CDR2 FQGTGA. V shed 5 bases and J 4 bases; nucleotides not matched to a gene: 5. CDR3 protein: CASSQTGGVTEAFF. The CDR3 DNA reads TGTGCCAGCAGCCAAACAGGGGGCGTCACTGAAGCTTTCTTT.

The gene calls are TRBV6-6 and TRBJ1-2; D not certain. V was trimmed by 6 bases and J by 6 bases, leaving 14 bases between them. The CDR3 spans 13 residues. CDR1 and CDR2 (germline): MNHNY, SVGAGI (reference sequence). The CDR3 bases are TGTGCCAGCAGGGAGGACGGGAATAATGGCTACACCTTC. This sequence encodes CASREDGNNGYTF.

CDR3 nucleotides: TGTGCCAGCAGTTTAATAGGGGAAGCTAATGAAAAACTGTTTTTT. Its protein product is CASSLIGEANEKLFF. V is TRBV28 and J is TRBJ1-4; D is perhaps TRBD1 (5 bases). The CDR3 runs 15 residues. Per germline, CDR1 MDHEN and CDR2 SYDVKM. V dropped 2 bases and J dropped 3 bases, with 10 bases sitting between them.

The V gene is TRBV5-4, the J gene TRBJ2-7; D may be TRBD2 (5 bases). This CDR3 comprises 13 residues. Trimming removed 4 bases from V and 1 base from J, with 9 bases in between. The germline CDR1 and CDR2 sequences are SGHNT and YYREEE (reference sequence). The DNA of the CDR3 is TGTGCCAGCAGCATAGGACTTTCCTACGAGCAGTACTTC. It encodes CASSIGLSYEQYF.

Written as DNA, the CDR3 is TGCGCCAGCAGCTTGGCCTTTGTGTATGAGCAGTTCTTC. As protein: CASSLAFVYEQFF. The gene calls are TRBV5-1 and TRBJ2-1; D not resolved. The CDR3 is 13 amino acids. V was trimmed by 0 bases and J by 8 bases, leaving 9 bases between them. The germline gives CDR1 SGHRS, CDR2 YFSETQ.

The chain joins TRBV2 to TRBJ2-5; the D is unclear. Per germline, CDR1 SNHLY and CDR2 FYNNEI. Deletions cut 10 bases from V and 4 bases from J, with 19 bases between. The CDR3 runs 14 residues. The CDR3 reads CATSKPLRGETQYF. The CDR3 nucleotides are TGTGCCACCTCTAAACCCCTCCGAGGAGAGACCCAGTACTTC. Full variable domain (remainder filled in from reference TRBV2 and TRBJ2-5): EPEVTQTPSHQVTQMGQEVILRCVPISNHLYFYWYRQILGQKVEFLVSFYNNEISEKSEIFDDQFSVERPDGSNFTLKIRSTKLEDSAMYFCATSKPLRGETQYFGPGTRLLVL.

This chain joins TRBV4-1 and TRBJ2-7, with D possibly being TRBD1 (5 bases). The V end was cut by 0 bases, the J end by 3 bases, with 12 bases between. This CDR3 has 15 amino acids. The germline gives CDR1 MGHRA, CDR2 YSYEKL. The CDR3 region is CASSQESRGNYEQYF. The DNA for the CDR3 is TGCGCCAGCAGCCAAGAAAGTAGGGGAAACTACGAGCAGTACTTC.

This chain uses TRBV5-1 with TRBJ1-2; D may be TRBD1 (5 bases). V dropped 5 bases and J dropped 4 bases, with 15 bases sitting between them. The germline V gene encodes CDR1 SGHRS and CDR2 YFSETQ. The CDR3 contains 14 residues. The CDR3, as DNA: TGCGCCAGCAGTTTTGAGACGGGACTCTATGGCTACACCTTC. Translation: CASSFETGLYGYTF.

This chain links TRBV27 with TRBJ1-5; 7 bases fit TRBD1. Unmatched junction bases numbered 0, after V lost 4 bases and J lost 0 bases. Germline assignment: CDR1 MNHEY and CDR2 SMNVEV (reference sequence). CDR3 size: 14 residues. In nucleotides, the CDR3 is TGTGCCAGCAGTTGGACAGGTAGCAATCAGCCCCAGCATTTT. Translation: CASSWTGSNQPQHF.

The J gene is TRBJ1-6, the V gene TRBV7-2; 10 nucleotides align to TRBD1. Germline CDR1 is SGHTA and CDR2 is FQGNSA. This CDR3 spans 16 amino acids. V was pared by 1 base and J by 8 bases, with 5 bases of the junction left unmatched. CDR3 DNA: TGTGCCAGCAGCTTAGGGGGACAGGGGCGATATTCACCCCTCCACTTT. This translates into CASSLGGQGRYSPLHF.

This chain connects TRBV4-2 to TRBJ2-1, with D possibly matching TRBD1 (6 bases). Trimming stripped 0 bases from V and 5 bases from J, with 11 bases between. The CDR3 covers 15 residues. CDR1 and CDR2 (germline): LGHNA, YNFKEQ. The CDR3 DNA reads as TGTGCCAGCAGCCAAGATCGTGGGGGCCACAATGAGCAGTTCTTC. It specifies CASSQDRGGHNEQFF.

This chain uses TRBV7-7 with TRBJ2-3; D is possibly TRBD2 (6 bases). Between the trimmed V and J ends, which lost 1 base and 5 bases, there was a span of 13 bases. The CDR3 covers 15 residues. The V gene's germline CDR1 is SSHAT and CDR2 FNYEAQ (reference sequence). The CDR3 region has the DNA TGTGCCAGCAGCTTAGATGCTAGGAGGGGAGATACGCAGTATTTT. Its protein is CASSLDARRGDTQYF. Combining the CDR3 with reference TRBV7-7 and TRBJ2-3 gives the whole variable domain GAGVSQSPRYKVTKRGQDVTLRCDPISSHATLYWYQQALGQGPEFLTYFNYEAQPDKSGLPSDRFSAERPEGSISTLTIQRTEQRDSAMYRCASSLDARRGDTQYFGPGTRLTVL.

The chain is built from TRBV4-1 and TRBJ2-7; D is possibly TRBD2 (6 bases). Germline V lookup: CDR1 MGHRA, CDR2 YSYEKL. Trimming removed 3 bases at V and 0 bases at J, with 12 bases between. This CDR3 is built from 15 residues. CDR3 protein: CASSQVQGLSYEQYF. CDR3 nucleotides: TGCGCCAGCAGCCAGGTTCAGGGACTCTCCTACGAGCAGTACTTC.

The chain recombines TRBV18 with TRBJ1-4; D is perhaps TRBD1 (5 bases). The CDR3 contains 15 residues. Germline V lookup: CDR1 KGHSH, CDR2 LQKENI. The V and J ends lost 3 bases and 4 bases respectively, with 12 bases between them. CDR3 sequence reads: CASSPFQGFNEKLFF. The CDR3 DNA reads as TGTGCCAGCTCACCCTTCCAGGGATTTAATGAAAAACTGTTTTTT.

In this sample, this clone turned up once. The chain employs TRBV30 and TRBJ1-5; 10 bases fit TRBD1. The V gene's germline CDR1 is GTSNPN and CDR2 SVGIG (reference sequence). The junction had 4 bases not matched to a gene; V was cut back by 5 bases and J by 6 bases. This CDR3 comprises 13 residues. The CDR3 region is CAWDRGLGQPQHF. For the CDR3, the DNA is TGTGCCTGGGACAGGGGGCTTGGTCAGCCCCAGCATTTT.

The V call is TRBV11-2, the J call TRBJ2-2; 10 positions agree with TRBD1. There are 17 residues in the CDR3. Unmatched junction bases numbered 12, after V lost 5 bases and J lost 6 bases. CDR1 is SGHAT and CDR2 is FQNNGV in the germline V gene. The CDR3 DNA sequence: TGTGCCAGCAGCCCATATCCGGGACAGGGGAAGTCCGGGGAGCTGTTTTTT. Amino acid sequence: CASSPYPGQGKSGELFF. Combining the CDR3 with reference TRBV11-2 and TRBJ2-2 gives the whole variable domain EAGVAQSPRYKIIEKRQSVAFWCNPISGHATLYWYQQILGQGPKLLIQFQNNGVVDDSQLPKDRFSAERLKGVDSTLKIQPAKLEDSAVYLCASSPYPGQGKSGELFFGEGSRLTVL.

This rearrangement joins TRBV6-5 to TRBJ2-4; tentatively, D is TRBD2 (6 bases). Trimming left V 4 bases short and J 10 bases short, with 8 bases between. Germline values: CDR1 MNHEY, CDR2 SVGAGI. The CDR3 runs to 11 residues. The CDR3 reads CASSFRGIQYF. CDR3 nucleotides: TGTGCCAGCAGTTTCCGGGGGATTCAGTACTTC.

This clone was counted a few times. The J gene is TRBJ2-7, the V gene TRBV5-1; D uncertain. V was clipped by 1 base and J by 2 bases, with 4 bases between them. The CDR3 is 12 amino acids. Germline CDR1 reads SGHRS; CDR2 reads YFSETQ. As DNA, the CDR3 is TGCGCCAGCAGCTTGCCTCCCTACGAGCAGTACTTC. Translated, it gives CASSLPPYEQYF.

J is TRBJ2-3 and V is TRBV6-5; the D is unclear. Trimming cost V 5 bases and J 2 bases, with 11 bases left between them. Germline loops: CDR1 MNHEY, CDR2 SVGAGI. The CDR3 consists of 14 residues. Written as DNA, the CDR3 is TGTGCCAGCAGTCGGCAGGTATCCACAGATACGCAGTATTTT. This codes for CASSRQVSTDTQYF.

The CDR3 region is CASSLVDRLNTEAFF. In DNA form, the CDR3 reads TGTGCCAGCAGCTTGGTCGACAGGCTGAACACTGAAGCTTTCTTT. The chain couples TRBV5-4 to TRBJ1-1; tentative D call: TRBD1 (6 bases). The CDR3 is 15 residues long. Trimming removed 0 bases at V and 0 bases at J, with 9 bases between. CDR1 SGHNT and CDR2 YYREEE come from the germline V gene (reference sequence).

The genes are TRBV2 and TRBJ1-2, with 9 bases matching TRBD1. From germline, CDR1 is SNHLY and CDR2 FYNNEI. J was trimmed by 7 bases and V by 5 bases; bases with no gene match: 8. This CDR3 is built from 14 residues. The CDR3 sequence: CASSPGQGVSGYTF. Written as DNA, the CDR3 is TGTGCCAGCAGTCCGGGACAGGGTGTAAGTGGCTACACCTTC.

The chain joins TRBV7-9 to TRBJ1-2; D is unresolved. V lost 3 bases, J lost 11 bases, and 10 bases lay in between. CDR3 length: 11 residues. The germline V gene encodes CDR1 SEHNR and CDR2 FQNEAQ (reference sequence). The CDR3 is CASSFREGYTF. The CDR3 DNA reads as TGTGCCAGCAGCTTCCGTGAGGGATACACCTTC.

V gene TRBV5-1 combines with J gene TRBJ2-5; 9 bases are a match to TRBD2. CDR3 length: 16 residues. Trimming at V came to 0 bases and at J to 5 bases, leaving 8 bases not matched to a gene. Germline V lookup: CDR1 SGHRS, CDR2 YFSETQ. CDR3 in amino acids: CASSLANAGGPETQYF. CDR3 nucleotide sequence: TGCGCCAGCAGCTTGGCCAACGCGGGGGGGCCGGAGACCCAGTACTTC.

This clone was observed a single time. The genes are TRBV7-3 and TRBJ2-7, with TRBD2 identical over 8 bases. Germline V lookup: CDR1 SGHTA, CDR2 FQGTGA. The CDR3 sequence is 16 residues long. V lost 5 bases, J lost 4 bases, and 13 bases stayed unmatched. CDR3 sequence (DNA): TGTGCCAGCAGCGACAAAGGACTAGCAGCTGGGTACGAGCAGTACTTC. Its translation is CASSDKGLAAGYEQYF. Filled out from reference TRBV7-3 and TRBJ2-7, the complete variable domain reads GAGVSQTPSNKVTEKGKYVELRCDPISGHTALYWYRQSLGQGPEFLIYFQGTGAADDSGLPNDRFFAVRPEGSVSTLKIQRTERGDSAVYLCASSDKGLAAGYEQYFGPGTRLTVT.

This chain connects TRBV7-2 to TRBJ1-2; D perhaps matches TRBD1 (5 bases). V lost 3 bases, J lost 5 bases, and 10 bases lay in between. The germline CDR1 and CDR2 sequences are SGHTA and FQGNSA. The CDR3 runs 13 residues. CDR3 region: CASSFTGTYGYTF. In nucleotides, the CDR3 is TGTGCCAGCAGCTTTACAGGCACTTATGGCTACACCTTC. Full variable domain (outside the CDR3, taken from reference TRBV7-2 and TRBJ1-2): GAGVSQSPSNKVTEKGKDVELRCDPISGHTALYWYRQSLGQGLEFLIYFQGNSAPDKSGLPSDRFSAERTGGSVSTLTIQRTQQEDSAVYLCASSFTGTYGYTFGSGTRLTVV.

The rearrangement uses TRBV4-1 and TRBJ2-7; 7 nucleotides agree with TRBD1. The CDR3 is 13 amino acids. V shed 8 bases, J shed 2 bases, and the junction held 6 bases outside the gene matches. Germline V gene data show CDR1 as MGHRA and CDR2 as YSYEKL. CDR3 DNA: TGCGCCAGCCGACGGACAGGTACCTACGAGCAGTACTTC. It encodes CASRRTGTYEQYF.

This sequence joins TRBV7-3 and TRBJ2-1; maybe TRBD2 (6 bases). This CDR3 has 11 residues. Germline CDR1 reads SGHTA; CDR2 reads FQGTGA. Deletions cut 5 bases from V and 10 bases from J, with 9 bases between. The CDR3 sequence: CASSRGREQFF. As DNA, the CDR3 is TGTGCCAGCAGCCGGGGGAGGGAGCAGTTCTTC.

The CDR3 here is CASSLTVGSGNTIYF. The CDR3 nucleotides are TGTGCCAGCAGTTTAACAGTCGGCTCTGGAAACACCATATATTTT. V usage is TRBV27 and J usage is TRBJ1-3; D is unresolved. The CDR3 has 15 residues. V was trimmed by 2 bases and J by 0 bases, leaving 8 bases between them. Germline-derived CDR1 and CDR2 are MNHEY and SMNVEV (reference sequence).

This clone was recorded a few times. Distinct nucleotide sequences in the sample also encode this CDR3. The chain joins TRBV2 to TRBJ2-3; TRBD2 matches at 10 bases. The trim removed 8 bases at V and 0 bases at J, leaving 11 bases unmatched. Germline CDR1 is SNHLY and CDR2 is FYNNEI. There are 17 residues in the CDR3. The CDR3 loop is CASCTSGVRPSTDTQYF. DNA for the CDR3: TGTGCCAGCTGTACTAGCGGGGTGCGACCTAGCACAGATACGCAGTATTTT. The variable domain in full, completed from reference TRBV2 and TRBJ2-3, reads EPEVTQTPSHQVTQMGQEVILRCVPISNHLYFYWYRQILGQKVEFLVSFYNNEISEKSEIFDDQFSVERPDGSNFTLKIRSTKLEDSAMYFCASCTSGVRPSTDTQYFGPGTRLTVL.

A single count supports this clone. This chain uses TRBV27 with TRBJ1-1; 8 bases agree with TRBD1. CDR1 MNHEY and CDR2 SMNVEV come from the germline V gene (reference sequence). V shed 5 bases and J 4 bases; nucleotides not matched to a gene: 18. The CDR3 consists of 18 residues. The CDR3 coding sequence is TGTGCCAGCAGTCCATCCTCGACAGGGGCGCCGTGGGGCACTGAAGCTTTCTTT. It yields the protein CASSPSSTGAPWGTEAFF.